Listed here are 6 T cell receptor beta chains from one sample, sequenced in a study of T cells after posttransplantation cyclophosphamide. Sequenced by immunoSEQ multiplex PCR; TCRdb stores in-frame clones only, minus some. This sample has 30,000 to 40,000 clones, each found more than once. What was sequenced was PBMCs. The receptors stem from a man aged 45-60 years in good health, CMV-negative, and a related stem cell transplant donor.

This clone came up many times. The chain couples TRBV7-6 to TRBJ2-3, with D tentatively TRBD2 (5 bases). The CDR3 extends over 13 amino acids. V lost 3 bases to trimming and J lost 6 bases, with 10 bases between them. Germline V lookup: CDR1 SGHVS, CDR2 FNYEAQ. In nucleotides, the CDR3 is TGTGCCAGCAGCTTTTCGGGGTCGGATACGCAGTATTTT. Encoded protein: CASSFSGSDTQYF.

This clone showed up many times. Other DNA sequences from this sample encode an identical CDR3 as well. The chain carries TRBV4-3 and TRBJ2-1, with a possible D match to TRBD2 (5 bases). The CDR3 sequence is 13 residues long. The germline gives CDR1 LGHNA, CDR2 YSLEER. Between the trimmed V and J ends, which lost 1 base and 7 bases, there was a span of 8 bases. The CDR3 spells CASSQGRGNEQFF. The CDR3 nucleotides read TGCGCCAGCAGCCAAGGTCGCGGGAATGAGCAGTTCTTC.

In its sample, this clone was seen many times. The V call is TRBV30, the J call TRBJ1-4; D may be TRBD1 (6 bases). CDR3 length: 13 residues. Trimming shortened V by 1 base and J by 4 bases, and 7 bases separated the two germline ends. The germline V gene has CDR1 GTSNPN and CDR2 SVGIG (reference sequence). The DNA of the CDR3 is TGTGCCTGGAGTGGACAGGTTAATGAAAAACTGTTTTTT. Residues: CAWSGQVNEKLFF.

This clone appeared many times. For the CDR3, the DNA is TGTGCCAGCAGCTTTGGGATTACCGGGACCTACGAGCAGTACTTC. Translation gives CASSFGITGTYEQYF. The chain recombines TRBV13 with TRBJ2-7; D might be TRBD2 (5 bases). The CDR3 sequence is 15 residues long. From germline, CDR1 is PRHDT and CDR2 FYEKMQ (reference sequence). The V end was cut by 3 bases, the J end by 2 bases, with 14 bases between.

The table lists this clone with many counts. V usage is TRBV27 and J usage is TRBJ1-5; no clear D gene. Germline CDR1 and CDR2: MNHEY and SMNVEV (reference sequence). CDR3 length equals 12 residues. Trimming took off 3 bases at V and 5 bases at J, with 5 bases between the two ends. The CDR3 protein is CASSFQDQPQHF. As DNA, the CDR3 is TGTGCCAGCAGTTTCCAGGATCAGCCCCAGCATTTT.

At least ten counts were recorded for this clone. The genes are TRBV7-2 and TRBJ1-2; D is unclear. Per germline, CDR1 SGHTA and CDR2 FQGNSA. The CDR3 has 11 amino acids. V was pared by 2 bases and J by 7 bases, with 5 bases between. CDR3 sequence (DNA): TGTGCCAGCAGCTTACAGGTTGGCTACACCTTC. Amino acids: CASSLQVGYTF.